This is a list of T cell receptor beta chains from one sample in a study of cytomegalovirus exposure and HLA in healthy donors. Data came from immunoSEQ multiplex PCR; TCRdb stores just in-frame clones and leaves some out. The repertoire includes fewer than 150,000 clones, around 74% of them detected once, and about 3% sits in the top ten. The sequenced sample was PBMCs. The origin of the receptors is a man under 40 in good health and CMV-seronegative. Each CDR3 is given with its conserved first and last residue.

cdr3_aa	v_call	j_call
CASSPSGGRPLSYNEQFF	TRBV7-2	TRBJ2-1
CASRTFQGANTEAFF	TRBV5-4	TRBJ1-1
CASSQEAGTRGYTF	TRBV14	TRBJ1-2
CASSLSGLAVTGELFF	TRBV28	TRBJ2-2
CASSYTGEAFF	TRBV7-9	TRBJ1-1
CASTDQDGETQYF	TRBV19	TRBJ2-5
CASSLVPTYEQYF	TRBV5-1	TRBJ2-7
CASYRGYGTGAPYNEQFF	TRBV19	TRBJ2-1
CASSGGASQEYF	TRBV6-5	TRBJ2-7
CARRLAGDFTDTQYF	TRBV2	TRBJ2-3
CASSYSLAGGYTF	TRBV19	TRBJ1-2
CASSSPGASTDTQYF	TRBV4-2	TRBJ2-3
CASHKQGAGQPQHF	TRBV28	TRBJ1-5
CASSEGSQPQHF	TRBV28	TRBJ1-5
CASSFPSGRGGTQYF	TRBV28	TRBJ2-5
CASSPYRDYSNQPQHF	TRBV27	TRBJ1-5
CASSGRVAGGRNEQFF	TRBV6-1	TRBJ2-1
CASSGQGLAGGNEQFF	TRBV7-9	TRBJ2-1
CSVMTGGNGGAYEQYF	TRBV29-1	TRBJ2-7
CASSLYRADTEAFF	TRBV5-1	TRBJ1-1
CASSLSFRSSGTSNTGELFF	TRBV27	TRBJ2-2
CASSLTPRGYTF	TRBV28	TRBJ1-2
CASGEGNQPQHF	TRBV6-6	TRBJ1-5
CASGRGGNTIYF	TRBV28	TRBJ1-3
CASSLVGGANYEQYF	TRBV7-8	TRBJ2-7
CASSLVGATGELFF	TRBV5-6	TRBJ2-2
CASSPLTGSGANVLTF	TRBV28	TRBJ2-6
CASSPVFLNTEAFF	TRBV5-1	TRBJ1-1